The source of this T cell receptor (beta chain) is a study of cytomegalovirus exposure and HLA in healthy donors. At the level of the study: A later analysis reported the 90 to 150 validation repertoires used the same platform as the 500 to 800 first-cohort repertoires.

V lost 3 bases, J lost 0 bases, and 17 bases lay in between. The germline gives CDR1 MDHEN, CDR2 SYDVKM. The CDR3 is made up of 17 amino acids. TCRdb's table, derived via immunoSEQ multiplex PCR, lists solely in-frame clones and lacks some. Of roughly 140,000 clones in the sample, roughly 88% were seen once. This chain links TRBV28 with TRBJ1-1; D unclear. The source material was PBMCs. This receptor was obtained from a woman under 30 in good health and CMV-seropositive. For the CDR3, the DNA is TGTGCCAGCAGTTTCGGGGTCGTCCTTCGGGTGAACACTGAAGCTTTCTTT. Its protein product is CASSFGVVLRVNTEAFF.